The 20 T cell receptor beta chains listed next were all sequenced from one sample in a study of PD-L1 blockade in urothelial cancer. Libraries were prepared by immunoSEQ multiplex PCR; TCRdb keeps only in-frame clonotypes and omits some of them. The table has 20,000 to 25,000 clones, more than 65% seen once. Regarding time point: peripheral blood 6 weeks after treatment start. The specimen comprised PBMCs, sampled around atezolizumab (anti-PD-L1) treatment. The receptors stem from a man between 65 and 85 years old with urothelial cancer.

The J gene is TRBJ1-3, the V gene TRBV7-9; perhaps TRBD1 as D (5 bases). This CDR3 region has 14 residues. V was pared by 6 bases and J by 0 bases, with 9 bases between. Germline values: CDR1 SEHNR, CDR2 FQNEAQ (reference sequence). DNA of the CDR3: TGTGCCAGCAGTCCGGACATCTCTGGAAACACCATATATTTT. Translation: CASSPDISGNTIYF.

The rearrangement joins TRBV6-1 to TRBJ2-7; perhaps TRBD2 as D (5 bases). V lost 1 base and J 4 bases, leaving 5 bases between the germline ends. The CDR3 covers 12 residues. Germline V lookup: CDR1 MNHNS, CDR2 SASEGT. The CDR3 region has the DNA TGTGCCAGCAGTGAAGGGGAGTACGAGCAGTACTTC. This gives the protein CASSEGEYEQYF.

For the CDR3, the DNA is TGTGCCAGCAGACCGGGACTAGCGGCCTACAATGAGCAGTTCTTC. Translation gives CASRPGLAAYNEQFF. The V and J genes are TRBV5-4 and TRBJ2-1, with TRBD2 identical over 11 bases. The CDR3 has 15 residues. Per the germline V gene, CDR1 is SGHNT and CDR2 is YYREEE (reference sequence). V gave up 5 bases and J gave up 2 bases; unmatched junction bases: 3.

The CDR3 DNA is TGTGCCAGCAGCGAGGGACAGGGGGCAGATACGCAGTATTTT. This translates into CASSEGQGADTQYF. The chain employs TRBV6-4 and TRBJ2-3, with 11 positions matching TRBD1. V gave up 6 bases and J gave up 4 bases; unmatched junction bases: 3. This CDR3 comprises 14 residues. Germline-derived CDR1 and CDR2 are MRHNA and SNTAGT.

The table lists this clone with a few counts. V and J are TRBV10-3 and TRBJ2-7; the match to TRBD2 covers 13 bases. The CDR3 is made up of 14 amino acids. With 4 bases clipped from V and 4 bases from J, the junction kept 1 base outside the gene matches. Per germline, CDR1 ENHRY and CDR2 SYGVKD. CDR3 loop: CAISGTSGSYEQYF. In DNA, the CDR3 is TGTGCCATCAGTGGGACTAGCGGGAGTTACGAGCAGTACTTC.

J is TRBJ2-1 and V is TRBV4-2; no reliable D call. The germline gives CDR1 LGHNA, CDR2 YNFKEQ. V was cut by 0 bases and J by 0 bases, with 6 bases left in between. This CDR3 comprises 15 residues. CDR3 protein: CASSQDPVSYNEQFF. The CDR3, as DNA: TGTGCCAGCAGCCAAGATCCGGTCTCCTACAATGAGCAGTTCTTC.

This rearrangement joins TRBV19 to TRBJ2-1; TRBD2 matches at 8 bases. Germline assignment: CDR1 LNHDA and CDR2 SQIVND (reference sequence). V gave up 5 bases and J gave up 7 bases; unmatched junction bases: 16. The CDR3 runs 17 residues. CDR3 nucleotides: TGTGCCAGTAGTCGCTCAGTCCCGGGAGCGGGGGTAAATGAGCAGTTCTTC. It translates to CASSRSVPGAGVNEQFF.

J is TRBJ2-7 and V is TRBV11-3; D is uncertain. This CDR3 region has 13 residues. Trimming shortened V by 8 bases and J by 4 bases, and 15 bases separated the two germline ends. Germline-derived CDR1 and CDR2 are SGHNT and YENEEA. CDR3 loop: CASSLGSEYEQYF. CDR3 nucleotides: TGTGCCAGCTCCCTGGGCAGTGAGTACGAGCAGTACTTC.

The chain carries TRBV4-3 and TRBJ2-2, with 8 nucleotides matching TRBD2. There are 16 residues in the CDR3. The germline CDR1 and CDR2 sequences are LGHNA and YSLEER. V shed 2 bases and J 6 bases; nucleotides not matched to a gene: 8. CDR3 DNA: TGCGCCAGCAGCCAAAGTACGGGAGGGCCGGCCGGGGAGCTGTTTTTT. This codes for CASSQSTGGPAGELFF.

The chain is built from TRBV6-1 and TRBJ2-2, with 9 bases fitting TRBD1. CDR1 and CDR2 from the germline V gene are MNHNS and SASEGT. The CDR3 loop spans 15 amino acids. With V trimmed by 2 bases and J by 3 bases, 1 base remained unmatched. The CDR3 reads CASSERTGDTGELFF. In nucleotides, the CDR3 is TGTGCCAGCAGTGAAAGGACAGGGGACACCGGGGAGCTGTTTTTT.

This chain links TRBV7-2 with TRBJ1-4; 9 bases align to TRBD1. V lost 5 bases to trimming and J lost 0 bases; unmatched junction nucleotides: 13. The CDR3 is 19 amino acids. In germline, CDR1 is SGHTA, CDR2 FQGNSA. This CDR3 is CASSLRKDRGGSTNEKLFF. The DNA of the CDR3 is TGTGCCAGCAGCCTCAGAAAGGACAGGGGAGGCTCAACTAATGAAAAACTGTTTTTT.

The V and J genes are TRBV28 and TRBJ2-7; no definite D call. Germline V gene lookup returns CDR1 MDHEN and CDR2 SYDVKM. The CDR3 spans 11 residues. Trimming cost V 7 bases and J 6 bases, with 10 bases left between them. The DNA of the CDR3 is TGTGCCAGCACCCTGAGAGGCGAGCAGTACTTC. It is translated as CASTLRGEQYF.

The chain links TRBV29-1 to TRBJ1-1; a possible D gene is TRBD1 (6 bases). The V and J ends lost 6 bases and 5 bases respectively, with 16 bases between them. Germline CDR1 reads SQVTM; CDR2 reads ANQGSEA. This CDR3 contains 13 residues. CDR3 sequence (DNA): TGCAGCGTCATGGACAGCCCGGGGACTGAAGCTTTCTTT. Translating it yields CSVMDSPGTEAFF.

A note on this clone: One end of the junction is discordant with germline, which a read error may explain. The V and J genes are TRBV11-3 and TRBJ1-4; D is perhaps TRBD1 (6 bases). This CDR3 is 16 amino acids long. Germline lookup yields CDR1 SGHNT and CDR2 YENEEA. The CDR3 sequence: CASSLGWGTTNEKLFF. Written as DNA, the CDR3 is TGTGCCAGCAGCTTAGGTTGGGGGACAACAAATGAAAAACTGTTTTTT.

This clone has just a few counts. This chain joins TRBV7-6 and TRBJ1-5; no clear D gene. V was clipped by 4 bases and J by 0 bases, with 13 bases between them. CDR3 length equals 16 residues. From germline, CDR1 is SGHVS and CDR2 FNYEAQ. In DNA, the CDR3 is TGTGCCAGCAGCTCCTATATAGGGAGTAGCAATCAGCCCCAGCATTTT. Protein product: CASSSYIGSSNQPQHF.

The chain combines TRBV10-3 with TRBJ1-2, with 7 bases lining up with TRBD1. Germline V gene lookup returns CDR1 ENHRY and CDR2 SYGVKD. The CDR3 length is 16 residues. Trimming cost V 4 bases and J 4 bases; bases outside gene matches: 12. In DNA, the CDR3 is TGTGCCATCAGTGCCTTACCACAGGGGAGTGGCTATGGCTACACCTTC. Protein product: CAISALPQGSGYGYTF.

The chain carries TRBV2 and TRBJ1-2; D is uncertain. Per the germline V gene, CDR1 is SNHLY and CDR2 is FYNNEI. The CDR3 has 12 residues. The germline V and J ends were trimmed by 4 bases and 1 base, with 4 bases remaining between them. Written as DNA, the CDR3 is TGTGCCAGCAGTGCCCTTAACTATGGCTACACCTTC. It specifies CASSALNYGYTF. The full variable domain, in which reference TRBV2 and TRBJ1-2 provide the parts outside the CDR3, is EPEVTQTPSHQVTQMGQEVILRCVPISNHLYFYWYRQILGQKVEFLVSFYNNEISEKSEIFDDQFSVERPDGSNFTLKIRSTKLEDSAMYFCASSALNYGYTFGSGTRLTVV.

CDR3 sequence: CASSLGVAQETQYF. In DNA form, the CDR3 reads TGTGCCAGCAGCTTGGGGGTAGCTCAAGAGACCCAGTACTTC. This rearrangement joins TRBV5-4 to TRBJ2-5; D remains ambiguous. The V end lost 0 bases, the J end lost 2 bases, and 8 bases lay between the germline ends. The CDR3 runs to 14 residues. Looked up from germline, CDR1 is SGHNT and CDR2 is YYREEE (reference sequence). The full variable domain, in which reference TRBV5-4 and TRBJ2-5 provide the parts outside the CDR3, is ETGVTQSPTHLIKTRGQQVTLRCSSQSGHNTVSWYQQALGQGPQFIFQYYREEENGRGNFPPRFSGLQFPNYSSELNVNALELDDSALYLCASSLGVAQETQYFGPGTRLLVL.

The chain uses TRBV6-5 and TRBJ2-1, with a tentative D call TRBD2 (7 bases). This CDR3 is 13 amino acids long. The V end was cut by 6 bases, the J end by 4 bases, with 10 bases between. Germline-derived CDR1 and CDR2 are MNHEY and SVGAGI. In DNA form, the CDR3 reads TGTGCCAGCAGGCGGGGGCCTTACAATGAGCAGTTCTTC. This gives the protein CASRRGPYNEQFF.

V is TRBV27 and J is TRBJ2-3; 8 bases are shared with TRBD2. This CDR3 is 13 amino acids long. V was pared by 5 bases and J by 9 bases, with 7 bases of the junction left unmatched. Germline V CDR1 and CDR2: MNHEY, SMNVEV (reference sequence). DNA of the CDR3: TGTGCCAGCAGTCCCTCGGGACTAGTAACGCAGTATTTT. It translates to CASSPSGLVTQYF.